These 30 T cell receptor beta chains originate from one sample sequenced in a study of blood T cell repertoires in COVID-19 (dated by TCRdb to about 2020). Library preparation was by the immunoSEQ multiplex PCR assay. This is the immuneACCESS table as TCRdb keeps it, with only in-frame sequences that have V and J called. A part of the clones is gone; compared with another copy, unresolved V genes explain less than half, and the rest is unexplained. Counted in this sample were 300,000 to 500,000 clones; over 75% of them appeared once. Roughly 1.9% of the sample comes from the top ten. Source material: PBMCs or T cells enriched from blood (not recorded which). The receptors derive from a woman aged 40-49 years with acute COVID-19.

This clone was detected only once. The genes are TRBV5-4 and TRBJ1-1; D is undetermined. The CDR3 runs to 15 residues. The ends were cut back, 0 bases at V and 8 bases at J, with 17 bases in the middle. Germline CDR1 SGHNT, CDR2 YYREEE (reference sequence). The CDR3 nucleotides read TGTGCCAGCAGCTTGGCCCCAACTACCTGGAGCGAAGCTTTCTTT. This encodes CASSLAPTTWSEAFF. Full variable domain (rest looked up from reference TRBV5-4 and TRBJ1-1): ETGVTQSPTHLIKTRGQQVTLRCSSQSGHNTVSWYQQALGQGPQFIFQYYREEENGRGNFPPRFSGLQFPNYSSELNVNALELDDSALYLCASSLAPTTWSEAFFGQGTRLTVV.

As concerns this clone: This sample also contains other DNA sequences that code for the same CDR3. The chain combines TRBV9 with TRBJ1-1, with D tentatively TRBD1 (5 bases). Trimming cost V 1 base and J 5 bases, with 9 bases left between them. CDR3 length equals 13 residues. Per germline, CDR1 SGDLS and CDR2 YYNGEE. Written as DNA, the CDR3 is TGTGCCAGCAGCGTAACGGGGGAGACTGAAGCTTTCTTT. It codes for CASSVTGETEAFF. Supplemented by reference TRBV9 and TRBJ1-1, the full variable domain reads DSGVTQTPKHLITATGQRVTLRCSPRSGDLSVYWYQQSLDQGLQFLIQYYNGEERAKGNILERFSAQQFPDLHSELNLSSLELGDSALYFCASSVTGETEAFFGQGTRLTVV.

This chain connects TRBV30 to TRBJ2-3; TRBD1 is a possible D gene (5 bases). This CDR3 contains 13 residues. CDR1 is GTSNPN and CDR2 is SVGIG in the germline V gene (reference sequence). V lost 5 bases and J lost 0, with 9 bases in between. CDR3 nucleotides: TGTGCCTGGGAAGACAGTAGCACAGATACGCAGTATTTT. Its translation is CAWEDSSTDTQYF.

The V and J genes are TRBV19 and TRBJ1-1, with D tentatively TRBD1 (5 bases). Trimming pared 3 bases from V and 8 bases from J, leaving 13 bases between. CDR1 is LNHDA and CDR2 is SQIVND in the germline V gene (reference sequence). This CDR3 contains 13 residues. CDR3 DNA: TGTGCCAGTAGTATCCCCCAGGGTATCGAAGCTTTCTTT. It codes for CASSIPQGIEAFF.

The chain links TRBV5-4 to TRBJ1-2, with 7 positions matching TRBD1. The V segment lost 2 bases and the J segment 8 bases; nucleotides outside the gene matches: 6. The CDR3 spans 13 residues. Germline CDR1 and CDR2: SGHNT and YYREEE (reference sequence). The CDR3 DNA sequence: TGTGCCAGCAGCTTTGACAGGGATCAAGGCTACACCTTC. This encodes CASSFDRDQGYTF. The full variable domain, its missing parts supplied by reference TRBV5-4 and TRBJ1-2, is ETGVTQSPTHLIKTRGQQVTLRCSSQSGHNTVSWYQQALGQGPQFIFQYYREEENGRGNFPPRFSGLQFPNYSSELNVNALELDDSALYLCASSFDRDQGYTFGSGTRLTVV.

This chain uses TRBV5-5 with TRBJ2-3, with D possibly being TRBD2 (5 bases). This CDR3 comprises 16 residues. CDR1 is SGHKS and CDR2 is YYEKEE in the germline V gene (reference sequence). V was pared by 6 bases and J by 4 bases, with 21 bases between. CDR3 sequence: CASTPTARGFADTQYF. The CDR3 DNA sequence: TGTGCCAGCACCCCGACCGCACGGGGTTTCGCAGATACGCAGTATTTT.

This chain uses TRBV18 with TRBJ2-7; a possible D gene is TRBD1 (5 bases). The CDR3 runs 14 residues. Looked up from germline, CDR1 is KGHSH and CDR2 is LQKENI. The germline V and J ends were trimmed by 3 bases and 2 bases, with 11 bases remaining between them. CDR3 loop: CASSPPLGPYEQYF. CDR3 in DNA: TGTGCCAGCTCACCGCCGCTGGGGCCCTACGAGCAGTACTTC.

The chain is built from TRBV18 and TRBJ1-4; D is perhaps TRBD1 (6 bases). Between the trimmed V and J ends, which lost 3 bases and 14 bases, there was a span of 16 bases. Germline V lookup: CDR1 KGHSH, CDR2 LQKENI. This CDR3 is 13 amino acids long. CDR3 nucleotides: TGTGCCAGCTCACCCGTCCAGGGGTGGCGGCTGTTTTTT. This gives the protein CASSPVQGWRLFF.

This clone came up a few times. The CDR3 protein is CASSRTSGGADTQYF. The CDR3 DNA follows: TGTGCCAGCAGCCGGACTAGCGGGGGTGCAGATACGCAGTATTTT. The genes are TRBV7-2 and TRBJ2-3; 13 bases are shared with TRBD2. Germline V CDR1 and CDR2: SGHTA, FQGNSA. V trimming: 5 bases; J trimming: 4 bases; junction bases outside the gene matches: 3. CDR3 length equals 15 residues.

This chain connects TRBV19 to TRBJ2-3; D gene uncertain. The V gene's germline CDR1 is LNHDA and CDR2 SQIVND (reference sequence). V lost 1 base to trimming and J lost 1 base, with 12 bases between them. The CDR3 covers 16 residues. The CDR3 DNA is TGTGCCAGTAGTATAGTGGGCTCCAGACGCACAGATACGCAGTATTTT. As protein: CASSIVGSRRTDTQYF. The full variable domain, with the rest looked up from reference TRBV19 and TRBJ2-3, is DGGITQSPKYLFRKEGQNVTLSCEQNLNHDAMYWYRQDPGQGLRLIYYSQIVNDFQKGDIAEGYSVSREKKESFPLTVTSAQKNPTAFYLCASSIVGSRRTDTQYFGPGTRLTVL.

Note on this clone: The junction shows a germline mismatch at one end, possibly a read error. This chain connects TRBV20-1 to TRBJ2-3, with 11 bases aligning to TRBD2. The CDR3 sequence is 13 residues long. Germline V CDR1 and CDR2: DFQATT, SNEGSKA (reference sequence). The CDR3 bases are TGCAGTGCTAGTTCGGGACTAGCGGACCGCTGGGATTTT. Amino acid sequence: CSASSGLADRWDF.

The chain is built from TRBV25-1 and TRBJ2-7; 8 nucleotides line up with TRBD1. Trimming cost V 6 bases and J 1 base; bases outside gene matches: 2. The CDR3 covers 13 residues. Germline CDR1 reads MGHDK; CDR2 reads SYGVNS. The CDR3 protein is CASRGQESYEQYF. CDR3 DNA sequence: TGTGCCAGCAGGGGACAGGAATCCTACGAGCAGTACTTC.

This clone has a single count. The chain links TRBV5-4 to TRBJ2-5, with TRBD2 as a possible D gene (6 bases). Deletions cut 1 base from V and 1 base from J, with 11 bases between. The length of the CDR3 is 15 residues. Germline V gene lookup returns CDR1 SGHNT and CDR2 YYREEE (reference sequence). The CDR3 DNA reads TGTGCCAGCAGCTTGTCGCCTAGCGCCCAAGAGACCCAGTACTTC. This gives the protein CASSLSPSAQETQYF.

This sequence joins TRBV24-1 and TRBJ1-2; 8 bases match TRBD1. The CDR3 has 14 amino acids. V shed 5 bases, J shed 2 bases, and the junction held 3 bases outside the gene matches. CDR1 and CDR2 (germline): KGHDR, SFDVKD. This CDR3 is CATSGDRGNYGYTF. In DNA form, the CDR3 reads TGTGCCACCAGTGGTGACAGGGGCAACTATGGCTACACCTTC.

The CDR3 reads CSVMGLGLWYEQYF. In DNA, the CDR3 is TGCAGCGTTATGGGACTAGGCCTTTGGTACGAGCAGTACTTC. The chain couples TRBV29-1 to TRBJ2-7, with 8 positions matching TRBD2. Trimming removed 5 bases from V and 4 bases from J; junction bases left unmatched: 10. This CDR3 has 14 amino acids. The germline gives CDR1 SQVTM, CDR2 ANQGSEA.

This clone was recorded a few times. This chain connects TRBV12-1 to TRBJ1-2; TRBD1, the table's D call, was not compared with the DNA. TRBV12-1 has pseudogene status. The CDR3 covers 16 residues. CDR3 bases: TGTGCCAGCAGCTTTGAAGGGACAGGGGGCGATCGGGGCTACACCTTC. The encoded protein is CASSFEGTGGDRGYTF.

This chain connects TRBV24-1 to TRBJ1-1; tentative D call: TRBD1 (6 bases). CDR1 KGHDR and CDR2 SFDVKD come from the germline V gene. The CDR3 spans 15 residues. Trimming stripped 4 bases from V and 1 base from J, with 12 bases between. For the CDR3, the DNA is TGTGCCACCAGTGACCCCTTGACAGGGAACACTGAAGCTTTCTTT. Its translation: CATSDPLTGNTEAFF.

The chain is built from TRBV4-2 and TRBJ2-7, with 7 bases matching TRBD2. The CDR3 is 17 residues long. V shed 0 bases, J shed 2 bases, and the junction held 10 bases outside the gene matches. The germline V gene encodes CDR1 LGHNA and CDR2 YNFKEQ. CDR3 sequence (DNA): TGTGCCAGCAGCCAAGATTTCGCTAGCGGCCCCACCTACGAGCAGTACTTC. As protein: CASSQDFASGPTYEQYF.

The J gene is TRBJ2-7, the V gene TRBV2, with D maybe TRBD1 (6 bases). This CDR3 has 15 amino acids. The V gene lost 1 base and the J gene lost 1 base, with 11 bases spanning the gap. Germline lookup yields CDR1 SNHLY and CDR2 FYNNEI. CDR3 DNA: TGTGCCAGCAGTGAAGTCTCCAGGGGATCCTACGAGCAGTACTTC. Encoded protein: CASSEVSRGSYEQYF.

The rearrangement uses TRBV19 and TRBJ1-3; D gene ambiguous. V lost 8 bases and J 0 bases, leaving 8 bases between the germline ends. The CDR3 runs 13 residues. From germline, CDR1 is LNHDA and CDR2 SQIVND (reference sequence). CDR3 residues: CASATSSGNTIYF. In DNA form, the CDR3 reads TGTGCCAGTGCGACAAGCTCTGGAAACACCATATATTTT. Together with reference TRBV19 and TRBJ1-3, the CDR3 gives the full variable domain: DGGITQSPKYLFRKEGQNVTLSCEQNLNHDAMYWYRQDPGQGLRLIYYSQIVNDFQKGDIAEGYSVSREKKESFPLTVTSAQKNPTAFYLCASATSSGNTIYFGEGSWLTVV.

This clone has only a few counts. This chain connects TRBV6-5 to TRBJ2-2; 8 positions match TRBD2. Germline V gene lookup returns CDR1 MNHEY and CDR2 SVGAGI. The CDR3 covers 14 residues. Losses at the gene ends were 5 bases for V and 5 bases for J; bases not matched to a gene: 4. The DNA of the CDR3 is TGTGCCAGCAGTCGGACTAGCAGAACCGGGGAGCTGTTTTTT. Its protein is CASSRTSRTGELFF.

The V gene is TRBV19, the J gene TRBJ1-4; D perhaps matches TRBD1 (5 bases). The V end was cut by 5 bases, the J end by 3 bases, with 19 bases between. The CDR3 is 17 amino acids. Germline CDR1 LNHDA, CDR2 SQIVND (reference sequence). CDR3 protein: CASSFGGRRGANEKLFF. For the CDR3, the DNA is TGTGCCAGTAGTTTCGGGGGTCGTCGGGGAGCTAATGAAAAACTGTTTTTT.

This rearrangement joins TRBV29-1 to TRBJ2-1, with D possibly being TRBD2 (6 bases). Germline CDR1 SQVTM, CDR2 ANQGSEA. V gave up 3 bases and J gave up 9 bases, with 6 bases separating them. This CDR3 spans 10 amino acids. The DNA of the CDR3 is TGCAGCGTTGAGCGGGGTGAGCAGTTCTTC. It yields the protein CSVERGEQFF.

The chain combines TRBV2 with TRBJ1-4; 7 bases align to TRBD1. There are 16 residues in the CDR3. From germline, CDR1 is SNHLY and CDR2 FYNNEI. V shed 1 base, J shed 11 bases, and the junction held 13 bases outside the gene matches. The CDR3 DNA reads as TGTGCCAGCAGTGAAGTTCCCCGACAGGGCAGGTATAAACTGTTTTTT. Translating gives CASSEVPRQGRYKLFF.

V gene TRBV2 combines with J gene TRBJ2-1, with 7 bases fitting TRBD1. The CDR3 totals 14 residues. The junction had 6 bases not matched to a gene; V was cut back by 7 bases and J by 3 bases. The V gene's germline CDR1 is SNHLY and CDR2 FYNNEI. The DNA for the CDR3 is TGTGCCAGCAATGGGCCAGGGGGCTACAATGAGCAGTTCTTC. This codes for CASNGPGGYNEQFF.

The chain has TRBV6-6 and TRBJ2-2; tentative D call: TRBD1 (6 bases). The CDR3 is 14 amino acids. Germline assignment: CDR1 MNHNY and CDR2 SVGAGI (reference sequence). Trimming pared 6 bases from V and 3 bases from J, leaving 11 bases between. The CDR3 spells CASRDNRDTGELFF. In nucleotides, the CDR3 is TGTGCCAGCAGGGATAACAGGGACACCGGGGAGCTGTTTTTT.

The J gene is TRBJ2-5, the V gene TRBV18, with TRBD2 as a possible D gene (5 bases). This CDR3 contains 15 residues. Deletions cut 3 bases from V and 5 bases from J, with 16 bases between. CDR1 is KGHSH and CDR2 is LQKENI in the germline V gene. CDR3 nucleotides: TGTGCCAGCTCACCGCTGACCTTGCCGGGGGAGACCCAGTACTTC. Amino acids: CASSPLTLPGETQYF.

J is TRBJ1-1 and V is TRBV7-2; 9 positions match TRBD1. The length of the CDR3 is 14 residues. The V and J ends lost 4 bases and 5 bases, in that order; junction bases with no gene match: 5. Germline V gene sequence: CDR1 SGHTA, CDR2 FQGNSA. The CDR3 sequence: CASSYRGRGTEAFF. In DNA, the CDR3 is TGTGCCAGCAGCTACAGGGGGCGTGGAACTGAAGCTTTCTTT.

The J gene is TRBJ1-2, the V gene TRBV6-1; 9 nucleotides align to TRBD1. The CDR3 extends over 13 amino acids. V gave up 3 bases and J gave up 8 bases; unmatched junction bases: 4. The V gene's germline CDR1 is MNHNS and CDR2 SASEGT. The CDR3 is CASSETGGGGYTF. CDR3 coding DNA: TGTGCCAGCAGTGAGACAGGGGGAGGGGGCTACACCTTC.

This rearrangement joins TRBV12-3 or TRBV12-4 to TRBJ2-3, with no clear D. V was cut by 6 bases and J by 0 bases, with 7 bases left in between. This CDR3 is 13 amino acids long. The CDR3 DNA follows: TGTGCCAGCAGATTCGAGAGCACAGATACGCAGTATTTT. This sequence encodes CASRFESTDTQYF.